The TCR beta chain under discussion was sequenced for a study of T cells in localized non-small cell lung cancer (dated by TCRdb to the early 2020s). Study-level background: The study analyzed T cell repertoires of 200 to 300 early-stage NSCLC patients, comparing tumors and uninvolved tumor-adjacent lungs. The cohort consisted of approximately 240 treatment-naive NSCLC patients whose localized lung tumors had been resected. Of the NSCLC patients, roughly 130 were male and approximately 99 were female, and the mean age was around 70 years.

At diagnosis, peripheral blood, uninvolved tumor-adjacent lung and tumor were collected and were preserved as a mix of fresh-frozen and FFPE material. Blood samples were analyzed as peripheral blood mononuclear cells for TCR repertoire profiling. What the authors observed across the whole study: Multi-region tumor sequencing was not performed, so intratumor heterogeneity could not be excluded. Longer overall survival was associated with higher T cell density in blood, whereas shorter survival was associated with higher clonality in adjacent lung. Because the study design was exploratory, TCR variables were selected using unadjusted p-values without false-discovery rate correction. Of the top 100 tumor clones, a median of approximately 60 were detected in paired uninvolved adjacent lung; approximately 28 were also among that lung's top 100. Uninvolved tumor-adjacent lung showed the highest T cell clonality, higher than tumor, which suggests more focused antigenic responses in the uninvolved tumor-adjacent lung.

TCR beta CDR3 regions were sequenced from DNA using the immunoSEQ Assay. In the authors' own workflow: To compute T cell density, TCR beta template counts were normalized to usable DNA, which was estimated by amplifying housekeeping genes. Richness was estimated using the preseqR package, with extrapolation to 400,000 templates for PBMC samples and to 120,000 templates for tissue samples. Clonality was defined as one minus Pielou's evenness. Tissue-enriched TCRs were identified by differential abundance testing using productive amino-acid clonotypes, minimum total count 5 and alpha 0.1. Repertoire overlap between compartments was quantified with the Jaccard Index and Morisita Overlap Index. TCR beta CDR3s were clustered by GLIPH together with public tetramer-defined viral CDR3s, and at least three viral sequences plus V-gene enrichment were required for viral motifs. Imported from immuneACCESS, the table was reduced by TCRdb to in-frame sequences with V and J called. These copies leave out some clones; in studies compared against another copy, an unresolved V gene accounts for under half, and the cause of the remainder is not known. For V, J and clone size, that table is used; D and trimming come from the DNA. For this sample the table gives around 30,000 clones, of which around 80% were detected only once. Roughly a sixth of the sample is held by the ten biggest clonotypes.

Points on this clone: No cognate antigen has been identified for it. No qualities accompany the bases; no much larger clone lies one base away.

The TCR was taken from a male donor aged 60 or over with stage III squamous cell lung carcinoma. The sample consisted of peripheral blood, taken before any cancer treatment.

In nucleotides, the sequence is TGTGCCAGCAGGGGGAGAAATGAGCAGTTCTTC. It translates to CASRGRNEQFF. The chain links TRBV2 with TRBJ2-1, with TRBD2 tentatively as D gene (5 bases match). The CDR1 and CDR2 encoded by the germline V gene are SNHLY and FYNNEI. Including the terminal cysteine and phenylalanine, the CDR3 comprises 11 residues. Only the CDR3 portion is preserved as DNA: 33 bases, with reading frame beginning at the first base. V is pared back by 6 bases and J by 7 bases, with 7 bases lying between the germline termini.